This T cell receptor beta chain was captured by sequencing in a study of identical twins. Study-wide results and limits: The same donors were not followed; conclusions instead depended on cross-sectional statistical analysis. In beta out-of-frame sequences, the excess sharing between twins was weaker.

After template switching added a universal primer site, the resulting cDNA carried unique molecular identifiers. TCRdb reprocessed the 5' RACE reads via MiXCR and lists one record per CDR3 protein. The profile shows roughly 1,500,000 distinct CDR3 sequences, roughly 35% of them singletons. Comment on this clonotype: Its target is unknown.

This CDR3 has 12 residues. V lost 2 bases and J lost 1, with 6 bases in between. Per germline, CDR1 DFQATT and CDR2 SNEGSKA (reference sequence). Every donor was a healthy Caucasian. The chain carries TRBV20-1 and TRBJ2-7; no clear D. The sequence came from a newborn girl in good health. The sequenced material came from cord blood. CDR3 in DNA: TGCAGTGCTAGATCTCGTTCCTACGAGCAGTACTTC. This encodes CSARSRSYEQYF.